This T cell receptor (beta chain) was obtained from a study of identical twins. General study results and limits: Abundant cord blood beta clonotypes carried fewer insertions; memory repertoires showed none.

Germline V gene lookup returns CDR1 MDHEN and CDR2 SYDVKM. There are 16 residues in the CDR3. V gave up 3 bases and J gave up 3 bases, with 15 bases separating them. TCRdb fed the 5' RACE reads into MiXCR, producing one record per CDR3 protein. This table holds some 590,000 distinct CDR3 sequences, over 8.5% found once. This clonotype was seen at least ten times. What it recognizes is unknown. This same sample was also taken into another study, of yellow fever vaccine responses in identical twins. That publication notes: Reportedly, the response of twins' T cells to the vaccine seemed partly convergent, partly personalized.

The sequence was obtained from a woman aged 18-29 years in good health. Sequencing used PBMCs. The chain is built from TRBV28 and TRBJ1-5; D possibly corresponds to TRBD1 (5 bases). CDR3 sequence: CASSFRARQHNQPQHF. The CDR3 DNA reads as TGTGCCAGCAGTTTCAGAGCTCGACAGCACAATCAGCCCCAGCATTTT.